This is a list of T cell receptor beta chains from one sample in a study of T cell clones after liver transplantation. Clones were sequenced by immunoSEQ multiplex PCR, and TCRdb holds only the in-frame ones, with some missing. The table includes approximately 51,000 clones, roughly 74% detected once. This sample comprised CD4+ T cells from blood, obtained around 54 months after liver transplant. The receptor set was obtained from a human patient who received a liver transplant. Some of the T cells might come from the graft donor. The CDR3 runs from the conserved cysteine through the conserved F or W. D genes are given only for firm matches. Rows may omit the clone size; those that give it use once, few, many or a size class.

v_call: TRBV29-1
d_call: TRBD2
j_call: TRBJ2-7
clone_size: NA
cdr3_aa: CSVISGVLYEQYF
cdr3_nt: TGCAGCGTGATTAGCGGGGTTCTCTACGAGCAGTACTTC

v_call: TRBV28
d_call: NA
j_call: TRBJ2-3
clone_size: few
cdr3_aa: CASSRLTYSRRQRTDTQYF
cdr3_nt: TGTGCCAGCAGCCGACTTACGTATTCTCGGCGGCAGCGCACAGATACGCAGTATTTT

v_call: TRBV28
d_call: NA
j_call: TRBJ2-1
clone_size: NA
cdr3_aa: CASSLGQGGSNEQFF
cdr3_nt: TGTGCCAGCAGTTTAGGGCAGGGGGGTAGCAATGAGCAGTTCTTC

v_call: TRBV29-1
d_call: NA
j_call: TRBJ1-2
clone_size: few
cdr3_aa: CSVPRNSRVGYTF
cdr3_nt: TGCAGCGTCCCCCGGAACAGTCGAGTGGGCTACACCTTC

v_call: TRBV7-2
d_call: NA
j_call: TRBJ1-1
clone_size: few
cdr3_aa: CASSLGAMNTEAFF
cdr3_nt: TGTGCCAGCAGCTTAGGAGCTATGAACACTGAAGCTTTCTTT

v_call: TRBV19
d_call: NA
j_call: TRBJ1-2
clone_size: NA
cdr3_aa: CASSIQGEYYGYTF
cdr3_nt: TGTGCCAGTAGTATACAGGGAGAATACTATGGCTACACCTTC

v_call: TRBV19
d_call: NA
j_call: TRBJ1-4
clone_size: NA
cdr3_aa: CASSMRGRGPNEKLFF
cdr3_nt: TGTGCCAGTAGTATGAGAGGAAGGGGACCCAATGAAAAACTGTTTTTT

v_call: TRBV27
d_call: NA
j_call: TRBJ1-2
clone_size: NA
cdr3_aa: CASSLSGANYGYTF
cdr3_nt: TGTGCCAGCAGTTTATCGGGGGCTAACTATGGCTACACCTTC

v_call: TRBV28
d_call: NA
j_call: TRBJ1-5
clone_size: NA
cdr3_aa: CASRSNTGAQPQHF
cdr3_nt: TGTGCCAGCAGATCTAACACCGGGGCTCAGCCCCAGCATTTT

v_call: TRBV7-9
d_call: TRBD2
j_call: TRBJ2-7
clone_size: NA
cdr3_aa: CASSLAWGTSEQYF
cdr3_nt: TGTGCCAGCAGCTTGGCGTGGGGGACTAGCGAGCAGTACTTC

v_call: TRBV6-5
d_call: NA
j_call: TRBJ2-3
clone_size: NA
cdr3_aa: CASRKDPSTDTQYF
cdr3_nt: TGTGCCAGCAGGAAGGATCCGAGCACAGATACGCAGTATTTT

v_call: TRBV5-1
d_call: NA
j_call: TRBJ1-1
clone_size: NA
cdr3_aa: CASSSIGVGTEAFF
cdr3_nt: TGCGCCAGCAGCTCCATTGGCGTCGGCACTGAAGCTTTCTTT

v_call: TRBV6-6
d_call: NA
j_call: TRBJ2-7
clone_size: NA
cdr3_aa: CASRTENYEQYF
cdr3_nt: TGTGCCAGCCGGACAGAGAACTACGAGCAGTACTTC

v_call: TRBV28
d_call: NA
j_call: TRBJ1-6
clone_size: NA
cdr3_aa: CASREGNSPLHF
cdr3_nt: TGTGCCAGCAGAGAGGGGAATTCACCCCTCCACTTT